The 20 T cell receptor beta chains below come from one sample, sequenced in a study of beta chain features in type 1 diabetes (dated by TCRdb to 2016 to 2019). Preparation of the library involved the immunoSEQ multiplex PCR assay. The High Capacity cDNA Reverse Transcription Kit was used to reverse transcribe all of the isolated RNA, meaning that expressed TCRB transcripts were what got sequenced. TCRdb's version of the immuneACCESS table is confined to in-frame rearrangements and falls short of the full clone set. An unresolved V gene accounts for under half of the shortfall where checked; the remainder is of unknown origin. The sample table contains tens of thousands of clones; only one count was recorded for roughly 60% of them. The ten largest clones take up 2% to 2.5% of the sample. The sequencing input was Tregs from blood. The meaning of the sample's cell subset or site label: regulatory CD4+ T cells. These receptors were obtained from a woman between 18 and 30 years old in good health.

The rearrangement joins TRBV19 to TRBJ1-3, with D hard to call. CDR1 and CDR2 (germline): LNHDA, SQIVND (reference sequence). V lost 4 bases, J lost 3 bases, and 16 bases lay in between. The CDR3 consists of 16 residues. The CDR3 sequence: CASSTGGGSIGNTIYF. CDR3 in DNA: TGTGCCAGTAGTACGGGTGGTGGCAGCATTGGAAACACCATATATTTT.

The rearrangement joins TRBV19 to TRBJ2-2, with D tentatively TRBD1 (5 bases). The CDR3 has 14 amino acids. Trimming removed 3 bases from V and 0 bases from J, with 5 bases in between. Germline V gives CDR1 LNHDA, CDR2 SQIVND (reference sequence). The CDR3, as DNA: TGTGCCAGTAGTATGGACACGAACACCGGGGAGCTGTTTTTT. It translates to CASSMDTNTGELFF.

The rearrangement uses TRBV25-1 and TRBJ1-2, with D hard to call. The CDR3 has 14 amino acids. Germline V CDR1 and CDR2: MGHDK, SYGVNS. V dropped 2 bases and J dropped 8 bases, with 15 bases sitting between them. CDR3 in DNA: TGTGCCAGCAGTGAACCCGGGAGGGAGGAGGGCTACACCTTC. Translating gives CASSEPGREEGYTF.

This sequence joins TRBV18 and TRBJ2-7, with D perhaps TRBD1 (7 bases). CDR3 length: 13 residues. The V end was cut by 6 bases, the J end by 5 bases, with 14 bases between. Germline V gives CDR1 KGHSH, CDR2 LQKENI. CDR3 sequence reads: CASSGGQSDEQYF. Written as DNA, the CDR3 is TGTGCCAGCTCGGGGGGACAGAGCGACGAGCAGTACTTC.

The chain has TRBV4-3 and TRBJ1-2; perhaps TRBD1 as D (6 bases). In germline, CDR1 is LGHNA, CDR2 YSLEER. The CDR3 covers 14 residues. Trimming stripped 2 bases from V and 4 bases from J, with 11 bases between. The CDR3 loop reads CASSQSGQRYGYTF. In DNA form, the CDR3 reads TGCGCCAGCAGCCAATCGGGACAACGCTATGGCTACACCTTC.

This clone was counted only a few times. The chain has TRBV7-8 and TRBJ2-1, with 7 bases identical to TRBD2. The CDR3 contains 15 residues. CDR1 is SGHVS, CDR2 FQNEAQ, per germline. The trim removed 9 bases at V and 10 bases at J, leaving 18 bases unmatched. The CDR3 protein is CASLKGLAEGREQFF. The CDR3 DNA sequence: TGTGCCAGTCTAAAGGGGCTAGCGGAGGGAAGGGAGCAGTTCTTC.

The chain joins TRBV29-1 to TRBJ1-2; the match to TRBD1 covers 11 bases. Germline V gene lookup returns CDR1 SQVTM and CDR2 ANQGSEA. The CDR3 loop spans 12 amino acids. V was clipped by 7 bases and J by 5 bases; unmatched bases: 3. The CDR3 loop is CSAGTGGYGYTF. The CDR3 nucleotides are TGCAGCGCGGGGACAGGGGGATATGGCTACACCTTC.

V is TRBV4-1 and J is TRBJ2-1; 7 bases match TRBD2. The J segment lost 5 bases and the V segment lost 3 bases, leaving 10 bases of the junction unmatched. The germline V gene encodes CDR1 MGHRA and CDR2 YSYEKL. The CDR3 totals 16 residues. CDR3 nucleotides: TGCGCCAGCAGCCATTCCAGGACTAGAGGGAACAATGAGCAGTTCTTC. It specifies CASSHSRTRGNNEQFF.

This clone appeared once. This chain links TRBV6-5 with TRBJ1-1, with 7 positions matching TRBD1. Trimming at V came to 6 bases and at J to 1 base, leaving 8 bases not matched to a gene. The CDR3 is 15 residues long. CDR1 is MNHEY, CDR2 SVGAGI, per germline. This chain's CDR3 is CASRELQGKNTEAFF. The CDR3 DNA sequence: TGTGCCAGCAGAGAACTACAGGGGAAGAACACTGAAGCTTTCTTT.

This clone was counted a few times. J is TRBJ1-2 and V is TRBV2; D perhaps matches TRBD1 (5 bases). CDR3 length: 12 residues. V shed 2 bases and J shed 7 bases, with 8 bases lying between them. CDR1 SNHLY and CDR2 FYNNEI come from the germline V gene. CDR3 sequence (DNA): TGTGCCAGCAGTGAACAGGGTTCTGGCTACACCTTC. Translation: CASSEQGSGYTF. The full variable domain, in which reference TRBV2 and TRBJ1-2 provide the parts outside the CDR3, is EPEVTQTPSHQVTQMGQEVILRCVPISNHLYFYWYRQILGQKVEFLVSFYNNEISEKSEIFDDQFSVERPDGSNFTLKIRSTKLEDSAMYFCASSEQGSGYTFGSGTRLTVV.

The chain is built from TRBV6-5 and TRBJ1-2, with 8 nucleotides matching TRBD1. Germline V gene lookup returns CDR1 MNHEY and CDR2 SVGAGI. The CDR3 covers 15 residues. Losses at the gene ends were 2 bases for V and 5 bases for J; bases not matched to a gene: 7. CDR3: CASSYVTGGGYGYTF. The CDR3 nucleotides are TGTGCCAGCAGTTACGTTACAGGGGGGGGTTATGGCTACACCTTC.

The chain recombines TRBV11-2 with TRBJ2-7; 8 bases are a match to TRBD1. After removal of 1 base from V and 9 bases from J, the junction contained 8 bases not matched to a gene. The CDR3 runs 14 residues. Germline CDR1 is SGHAT and CDR2 is FQNNGV. This chain's CDR3 is CASSLVGQGPGQYF. DNA of the CDR3: TGTGCCAGCAGCTTAGTAGGACAGGGTCCAGGGCAGTACTTC.

Comment on this clone: Other DNA sequences in this sample translate to the same CDR3. The chain employs TRBV9 and TRBJ2-1; tentative D call: TRBD2 (5 bases). Trimming left V 1 base short and J 4 bases short, with 9 bases between. The germline gives CDR1 SGDLS, CDR2 YYNGEE. The length of the CDR3 is 14 residues. The CDR3 nucleotides read TGTGCCAGCAGCGTAAGGGAGCCTTACAATGAGCAGTTCTTC. It yields the protein CASSVREPYNEQFF.

This clone was seen a few times. The chain has TRBV4-1 and TRBJ2-4; maybe TRBD1 (5 bases). V dropped 0 bases and J dropped 1 base, with 19 bases sitting between them. Germline V gene lookup returns CDR1 MGHRA and CDR2 YSYEKL. The CDR3 spans 19 residues. The CDR3 is CASSQDLGRAILAKNIQYF. CDR3 sequence (DNA): TGCGCCAGCAGCCAAGATCTCGGCAGGGCAATCCTGGCCAAAAACATTCAGTACTTC.

The rearrangement joins TRBV5-1 to TRBJ2-1; maybe TRBD2 (6 bases). Per the germline V gene, CDR1 is SGHRS and CDR2 is YFSETQ. The CDR3 consists of 13 residues. V gave up 1 base and J gave up 9 bases, with 11 bases separating them. CDR3 in amino acids: CASSLSLGGEQFF. CDR3 in DNA: TGCGCCAGCAGCTTGAGTCTGGGAGGTGAGCAGTTCTTC.

There are a few counts of this clone. One end of the junction varies from germline; a read error may be responsible. J is TRBJ2-7 and V is TRBV18, with TRBD1 as a possible D gene (6 bases). The CDR3 has 19 amino acids. Germline V gene lookup returns CDR1 KGHSH and CDR2 LQKENI. This CDR3 is CASPPTIWDKGHFGPEQYF. CDR3 nucleotide sequence: TGTGCCAGCCCACCAACAATTTGGGACAAGGGGCATTTTGGGCCCGAGCAGTACTTC.

The chain employs TRBV29-1 and TRBJ2-7; the D is unclear. V lost 6 bases and J 2 bases, leaving 11 bases between the germline ends. CDR3 size: 12 residues. The germline V gene has CDR1 SQVTM and CDR2 ANQGSEA. The CDR3 DNA reads TGCAGCGTGGTGGTAGTCACCTACGAGCAGTACTTC. It codes for CSVVVVTYEQYF.

This clone was observed a handful of times. The chain couples TRBV29-1 to TRBJ2-7; 10 bases fit TRBD1. Germline trimming cut 6 bases from V and 9 bases from J; bases unmatched to any gene: 5. The CDR3 extends over 11 amino acids. Germline V gene lookup returns CDR1 SQVTM and CDR2 ANQGSEA. The chain's CDR3 is CSVGTGEAQYF. The CDR3 bases are TGCAGCGTGGGGACAGGGGAGGCGCAGTACTTC.

The rearrangement joins TRBV6-5 to TRBJ2-5; D is undetermined. The DNA end is more similar to TRBJ2-7, so the J call may be wrong. The germline gives CDR1 MNHEY, CDR2 SVGAGI. This CDR3 region has 14 residues. CDR3 loop: CASSYLSGYYEQYF. The CDR3 coding sequence is TGTGCCAGCAGTTACTTATCCGGATACTACGAGCAGTACTTC.

Only a few counts were recorded for this clone. The chain combines TRBV9 with TRBJ2-3; the D gene is possibly TRBD2 (5 bases). V lost 0 bases and J lost 2, with 10 bases in between. The CDR3 has 15 residues. Germline loops: CDR1 SGDLS, CDR2 YYNGEE. The CDR3 DNA sequence: TGTGCCAGCAGCGTAGAGGCGGGCCTCACAGATACGCAGTATTTT. Residues: CASSVEAGLTDTQYF.